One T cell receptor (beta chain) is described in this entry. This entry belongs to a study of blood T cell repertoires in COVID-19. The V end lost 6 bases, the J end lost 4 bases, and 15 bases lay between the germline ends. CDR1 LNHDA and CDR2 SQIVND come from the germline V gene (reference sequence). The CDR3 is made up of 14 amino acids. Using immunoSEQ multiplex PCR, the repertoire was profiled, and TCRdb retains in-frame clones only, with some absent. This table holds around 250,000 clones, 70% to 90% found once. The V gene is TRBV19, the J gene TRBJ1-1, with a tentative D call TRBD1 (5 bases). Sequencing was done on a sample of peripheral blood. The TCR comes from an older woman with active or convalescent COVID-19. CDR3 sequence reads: CASRTQSGGTEAFF. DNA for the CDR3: TGTGCCAGTAGGACGCAGAGCGGGGGCACTGAAGCTTTCTTT.